This T cell receptor (beta chain) was obtained from a study of CD8 T cells in Susac syndrome. RNA in amounts of 0.5 to 1 ug was reverse transcribed with random hexamers. Each CDR3 protein is one row after TCRdb ran MiXCR on the immunoSEQ multiplex PCR reads. The repertoire holds about 130,000 distinct CDR3 sequences, with nearly 95% as singletons. A word on this clonotype: Its target is not known.

Sequencing targeted TCR beta in blood CD8+ and CD4+ T cells. The length of the CDR3 is 15 residues. Trimming removed 1 base from V and 2 bases from J, with 12 bases in between. Germline loops: CDR1 KGHSH, CDR2 LQKENI. Study-level findings and limits: It was acknowledged in the study that the number of individuals who were included in its TCR sequencing and HLA analysis was relatively small.

Sample: CD4+ T cells from PBMCs. The sequence derives from a human donor in good health. The gene calls are TRBV18 and TRBJ2-7; no reliable D call. As DNA, the CDR3 is TGTGCCAGCTCACCACTGGCGGTTCCCACCTACGAGCAGTACTTC. Protein: CASSPLAVPTYEQYF.